Following are 28 T cell receptor beta chains from one sample sequenced in a study of cytomegalovirus exposure and HLA in healthy donors. Vbeta (60) and Jbeta (13) primers were used in the PCR. Method: immunoSEQ multiplex PCR; TCRdb's copy keeps in-frame clones and lacks some. The sample has around 130,000 clones; roughly 88% are singletons. Sequenced material: PBMCs. The receptors come from a woman in her forties in good health and CMV-seronegative.

The V call is TRBV28, the J call TRBJ1-2, with TRBD1 as a possible D gene (6 bases). The CDR3 length is 14 residues. Trimming removed 4 bases at V and 8 bases at J, with 17 bases between. Germline V gene data show CDR1 as MDHEN and CDR2 as SYDVKM. Written as DNA, the CDR3 is TGTGCCAGCAGTTCGATCCGGGGGGCGGAAGGCTACACCTTC. Its protein is CASSSIRGAEGYTF.

The CDR3 DNA reads as TGTGCCAGCAGAGGACAGCTGAACACCGGGGAGCTGTTTTTT. Amino acids: CASRGQLNTGELFF. V usage is TRBV25-1 and J usage is TRBJ2-2; weak D call: TRBD1 (6 bases). CDR1 MGHDK and CDR2 SYGVNS come from the germline V gene. This CDR3 contains 14 residues. V dropped 6 bases and J dropped 1 base, with 9 bases sitting between them.

The rearrangement joins TRBV6-5 to TRBJ2-2, with TRBD2 matching over 7 bases. The trim removed 2 bases at V and 0 bases at J, leaving 0 bases unmatched. Looked up from germline, CDR1 is MNHEY and CDR2 is SVGAGI. The CDR3 totals 15 residues. Here the CDR3 reads CASSYLAANTGELFF. The CDR3 DNA sequence: TGTGCCAGCAGTTACCTAGCGGCGAACACCGGGGAGCTGTTTTTT.

The V gene is TRBV5-1, the J gene TRBJ2-3, with 7 nucleotides matching TRBD2. V shed 0 bases and J 0 bases; nucleotides not matched to a gene: 10. The CDR3 has 18 residues. CDR1 and CDR2 (germline): SGHRS, YFSETQ. The CDR3 sequence: CASSLEGRGAPSTDTQYF. The CDR3 DNA sequence: TGCGCCAGCAGCTTGGAGGGGAGGGGAGCCCCTAGCACAGATACGCAGTATTTT.

This clone was counted a single time. Compared with germline, one end of the junction differs, possibly owing to a read error. The chain links TRBV7-9 to TRBJ1-1; 7 bases are shared with TRBD1. The CDR3 runs 12 residues. Germline V gene lookup returns CDR1 SEHNR and CDR2 FQNEAQ (reference sequence). CDR3 in amino acids: CSSSNPGQKAFF. As DNA, the CDR3 is TGTTCCAGCAGCAATCCGGGACAGAAAGCTTTCTTT.

CDR3 residues: CASSKPSGRGETQYF. The CDR3 region has the DNA TGTGCCAGCAGCAAACCTAGCGGGAGAGGGGAGACCCAGTACTTC. The chain carries TRBV21-1 and TRBJ2-5; the table's D call, TRBD2, was not checked against the DNA. TRBV21-1 is given as a pseudogene. There are 15 residues in the CDR3.

As to this clone: The sample carries other DNA sequences with the same CDR3. V and J are TRBV27 and TRBJ2-3; 10 nucleotides line up with TRBD2. Germline values: CDR1 MNHEY, CDR2 SMNVEV (reference sequence). This CDR3 has 14 residues. Germline trimming cut 5 bases from V and 6 bases from J; bases unmatched to any gene: 5. As DNA, the CDR3 is TGTGCCAGCAGTCTACTAGCGGGGTCGGATACGCAGTATTTT. It codes for CASSLLAGSDTQYF.

The gene calls are TRBV5-5 and TRBJ2-5; 9 nucleotides agree with TRBD2. This CDR3 has 15 residues. Germline V CDR1 and CDR2: SGHKS, YYEKEE (reference sequence). With V trimmed by 6 bases and J by 7 bases, 13 bases remained unmatched. The CDR3 loop reads CASTNGGSGGGTQYF. CDR3 nucleotides: TGTGCCAGCACCAATGGGGGTAGCGGGGGAGGGACCCAGTACTTC.

V is TRBV11-2 and J is TRBJ2-7, with D unresolved. Germline assignment: CDR1 SGHAT and CDR2 FQNNGV. V lost 4 bases, J lost 3 bases, and 13 bases lay in between. This CDR3 is built from 14 residues. The CDR3, as DNA: TGTGCCAGCAGCTCCCTAGGATCCCACTACGAGCAGTACTTC. Amino acids: CASSSLGSHYEQYF.

The J gene is TRBJ1-6, the V gene TRBV5-6; D gene uncertain. Trimming stripped 4 bases from V and 6 bases from J, with 8 bases between. The germline gives CDR1 SGHDT, CDR2 YYEEEE. This CDR3 region has 13 residues. The CDR3 protein is CASSPQSNSPLHF. DNA of the CDR3: TGTGCCAGCAGCCCCCAGTCTAATTCACCCCTCCACTTT.

The CDR3 DNA reads as TGTGCCAGCAGTTTGCAGGGAACTGAAGCTTTCTTT. Its protein is CASSLQGTEAFF. The chain employs TRBV28 and TRBJ1-1; a weak D match, TRBD1 (5 bases). V shed 3 bases and J shed 5 bases, with 7 bases lying between them. The CDR3 consists of 12 residues. CDR1 and CDR2 (germline): MDHEN, SYDVKM.

This sequence joins TRBV5-5 and TRBJ2-7; 8 bases map to TRBD1. The germline CDR1 and CDR2 sequences are SGHKS and YYEKEE (reference sequence). Unmatched junction bases numbered 10, after V lost 4 bases and J lost 1 base. The CDR3 extends over 16 amino acids. The CDR3, as DNA: TGTGCCAGCAGCCTAGGACAGGGAACGAGGTCCTACGAGCAGTACTTC. Protein product: CASSLGQGTRSYEQYF.

V gene TRBV6-5 combines with J gene TRBJ2-5; 10 nucleotides align to TRBD2. The CDR3 loop spans 16 amino acids. Trimming took 1 base from V and 4 from J; bases not matched to a gene: 6. Germline values: CDR1 MNHEY, CDR2 SVGAGI. For the CDR3, the DNA is TGTGCCAGCAGTTACTGGGATAGCGGGAGGTCAGAGACCCAGTACTTC. Translation: CASSYWDSGRSETQYF.

V gene TRBV19 combines with J gene TRBJ2-3; D not certain. The CDR3 extends over 13 amino acids. The ends were cut back, 3 bases at V and 3 bases at J, with 7 bases in the middle. Germline CDR1 and CDR2: LNHDA and SQIVND (reference sequence). The CDR3 protein is CASSMLGTDTQYF. DNA of the CDR3: TGTGCCAGTAGTATGCTAGGAACAGATACGCAGTATTTT.

The V call is TRBV11-1, the J call TRBJ1-2; TRBD1 matches at 7 bases. The germline CDR1 and CDR2 sequences are SGHAT and FQDESV (reference sequence). Losses at the gene ends were 5 bases for V and 10 bases for J; bases not matched to a gene: 22. The CDR3 totals 17 residues. Here the CDR3 DNA reads TGTGCCAGCAGCCTACGCGTATTCACATACGGGGACAGTGCCTACACCTTC. This codes for CASSLRVFTYGDSAYTF.

This clone was observed a single time. The V gene is TRBV5-1, the J gene TRBJ1-1, with 9 nucleotides matching TRBD1. This CDR3 comprises 14 residues. Trimming removed 6 bases from V and 8 bases from J; junction bases left unmatched: 11. From germline, CDR1 is SGHRS and CDR2 YFSETQ. The CDR3 DNA reads as TGCGCCAGCACTGGAGGACAGGGGAAGGCAGAAGCTTTCTTT. It translates to CASTGGQGKAEAFF.

The rearrangement uses TRBV5-8 and TRBJ1-1; D is unresolved. V lost 6 bases and J lost 4, with 16 bases in between. The CDR3 consists of 14 residues. Germline CDR1 is SGHTS and CDR2 is YDEGEE. The CDR3 nucleotides read TGTGCCAGCATCCCTGCCCCCGCGGGCACTGAAGCTTTCTTT. Translated, it gives CASIPAPAGTEAFF.

V is TRBV30 and J is TRBJ2-3; unclear D gene. CDR3 length equals 13 residues. Germline V gives CDR1 GTSNPN, CDR2 SVGIG (reference sequence). V was shortened by 3 bases and J by 6 bases, with 13 bases between the two germline ends. The CDR3 reads CAWSASPRDTQYF. CDR3 nucleotide sequence: TGTGCCTGGAGCGCAAGCCCTCGGGATACGCAGTATTTT.

The chain has TRBV5-1 and TRBJ2-1; TRBD2 aligns across 7 bases. Germline CDR1 is SGHRS and CDR2 is YFSETQ. After removal of 1 base from V and 6 bases from J, the junction contained 4 bases not matched to a gene. The CDR3 totals 14 residues. The CDR3 coding sequence is TGCGCCAGCAGCTTGTTGCCTAGCGGCAATGAGCAGTTCTTC. It is translated as CASSLLPSGNEQFF.

This clone showed up just once. This chain links TRBV5-1 with TRBJ1-2; TRBD1 matches at 7 bases. CDR1 SGHRS and CDR2 YFSETQ come from the germline V gene. This CDR3 is built from 14 residues. Losses at the gene ends were 4 bases for V and 2 bases for J; bases not matched to a gene: 5. The CDR3 sequence is CASSQLQGNYGYTF. In DNA form, the CDR3 reads TGCGCCAGCAGCCAACTACAGGGGAACTATGGCTACACCTTC.

This clone turned up a few times. The rearrangement uses TRBV19 and TRBJ2-3, with unresolved D. The length of the CDR3 is 12 residues. Trimming pared 5 bases from V and 0 bases from J, leaving 3 bases between. CDR1 is LNHDA and CDR2 is SQIVND in the germline V gene (reference sequence). In DNA form, the CDR3 reads TGTGCCAGTAGTCCTAGCACAGATACGCAGTATTTT. This encodes CASSPSTDTQYF.

This chain uses TRBV18 with TRBJ2-5; 8 nucleotides agree with TRBD1. The last part of the DNA fits TRBJ2-7 better; the J call may be wrong. This CDR3 contains 14 residues. Germline CDR1 is KGHSH and CDR2 is LQKENI. The CDR3 nucleotides are TGTGCCAGCTCAGATAGACAGGGGACCCACGAGCAGTACTTC. Translated: CASSDRQGTHEQYF.

The chain has TRBV4-1 and TRBJ2-7, with D hard to call. This CDR3 contains 12 residues. Deletions cut 6 bases from V and 1 base from J, with 7 bases between. The V gene's germline CDR1 is MGHRA and CDR2 YSYEKL. CDR3 loop: CASRGRSYEQYF. In nucleotides, the CDR3 is TGCGCCAGCAGGGGCAGATCCTACGAGCAGTACTTC.

This clone was counted a single time. The chain combines TRBV18 with TRBJ2-5; maybe TRBD2 (6 bases). Germline lookup yields CDR1 KGHSH and CDR2 LQKENI. The V gene lost 6 bases and the J gene lost 1 base, with 18 bases spanning the gap. The CDR3 runs 16 residues. The CDR3 loop is CASSPPGGMIQETQYF. DNA for the CDR3: TGTGCCAGCTCCCCCCCTGGAGGGATGATCCAAGAGACCCAGTACTTC.

The V gene is TRBV6-1, the J gene TRBJ1-5; D possibly corresponds to TRBD1 (6 bases). Deletions cut 6 bases from V and 2 bases from J, with 11 bases between. Germline V gene lookup returns CDR1 MNHNS and CDR2 SASEGT. The CDR3 is made up of 14 amino acids. CDR3 bases: TGTGCCAGCAGAACGGGACAAGGCAATCAGCCCCAGCATTTT. Its protein is CASRTGQGNQPQHF.

As for this clone: A junction boundary mismatches the germline segment, possibly from a read error. This chain links TRBV7-9 with TRBJ1-4; D remains unclear. The CDR3 runs 14 residues. Per the germline V gene, CDR1 is SEHNR and CDR2 is FQNEAQ (reference sequence). CDR3 DNA: TGTTCCAGCAGCGCTCACGGGATTGGCGAAAAACTGTTTTTT. Protein product: CSSSAHGIGEKLFF.

The rearrangement joins TRBV5-4 to TRBJ1-1, with 7 bases matching TRBD1. CDR3 length: 14 amino acids. With 5 bases clipped from V and 1 base from J, the junction kept 5 bases outside the gene matches. Looked up from germline, CDR1 is SGHNT and CDR2 is YYREEE (reference sequence). CDR3 loop: CASSRGQTNTEAFF. In DNA form, the CDR3 reads TGTGCCAGCAGTAGGGGGCAGACGAACACTGAAGCTTTCTTT.

The chain employs TRBV18 and TRBJ1-3, with 8 bases lining up with TRBD1. This CDR3 region has 17 residues. The germline gives CDR1 KGHSH, CDR2 LQKENI. Trimming cost V 5 bases and J 1 base; bases outside gene matches: 10. The CDR3 DNA is TGTGCCAGCTCAGCGGCGACAGGGGAAGGGTCTGGAAACACCATATATTTT. This translates into CASSAATGEGSGNTIYF. Variable domain in full (rest from reference TRBV18 and TRBJ1-3): NAGVMQNPRHLVRRRGQEARLRCSPMKGHSHVYWYRQLPEEGLKFMVYLQKENIIDESGMPKERFSAEFPKEGPSILRIQQVVRGDSAAYFCASSAATGEGSGNTIYFGEGSWLTVV.